These 25 T cell receptor beta chains originate from one sample sequenced in a study of Graves' ophthalmopathy and Graves' hyperthyroidism (dated by TCRdb to the late 2010s). The sequencer listed for this sample is Illumina HiSeq 2000. For repertoire sequencing, the TCR beta CDR3 regions were amplified from RNA transcripts. A first-round RT-PCR used HTBI primers with the Qiagen OneStep RT-PCR kit, followed by a second-round multiplex PCR, size selection and purification. The raw public reads went through TCRdb reprocessing: fastp at Q25, MiXCR clone calling, in-frame beta chains kept. Entries are consolidated by CDR3 protein sequence, retaining the most common genes and DNA. This sample gives approximately 700,000 distinct CDR3 sequences in total; approximately 40% of them show up just once. The ten largest clonotypes hold about 40% of the sample. Sample: peripheral blood. All receptors derive from an adult man with Graves' ophthalmopathy.

V is TRBV11-2 and J is TRBJ1-3; tentative D call: TRBD1 (6 bases). V was trimmed by 3 bases and J by 1 base, leaving 13 bases between them. The CDR3 is made up of 16 amino acids. CDR1 is SGHAT, CDR2 FQNNGV, per germline. The CDR3 here is CASSFGDIGSGNTIYF. The CDR3 DNA reads as TGTGCCAGCAGCTTCGGGGACATTGGGTCTGGAAACACCATATATTTT. Drawing the rest from reference TRBV11-2 and TRBJ1-3, the complete variable domain is EAGVAQSPRYKIIEKRQSVAFWCNPISGHATLYWYQQILGQGPKLLIQFQNNGVVDDSQLPKDRFSAERLKGVDSTLKIQPAKLEDSAVYLCASSFGDIGSGNTIYFGEGSWLTVV.

This clonotype was counted only a few times. This chain joins TRBV29-1 and TRBJ2-6, with 7 bases lining up with TRBD1. V was pared by 5 bases and J by 0 bases, with 13 bases of the junction left unmatched. CDR1 is SQVTM and CDR2 is ANQGSEA in the germline V gene. The CDR3 covers 18 residues. As DNA, the CDR3 is TGCAGCGTTTCACAACCCGGGACAGAGCTCTCTGGGGCCAACGTCCTGACTTTC. Its translation is CSVSQPGTELSGANVLTF.

The sample holds one count of this clonotype. The CDR3 spells CASRGGWAQYF. DNA of the CDR3: TGTGCCAGCAGAGGCGGGTGGGCCCAGTACTTC. The chain carries TRBV2 and TRBJ2-5; D is perhaps TRBD2 (5 bases). Trimming shortened V by 6 bases and J by 9 bases, and 11 bases separated the two germline ends. This CDR3 has 11 amino acids. Germline CDR1 is SNHLY and CDR2 is FYNNEI.

V is TRBV6-2 or TRBV6-3 and J is TRBJ1-1; no reliable D call. CDR3 length: 15 residues. CDR1 is MNHEY and CDR2 is SVGEGT in the germline V gene. Trimming took 7 bases from V and 0 from J, leaving 15 bases between them. CDR3 protein: CASTARRLLNTEAFF. CDR3 coding DNA: TGTGCCAGCACCGCCCGTAGACTATTGAACACTGAAGCTTTCTTT.

The gene calls are TRBV25-1 and TRBJ2-1; unclear D gene. V was cut by 4 bases and J by 6 bases, with 10 bases left in between. This CDR3 is 13 amino acids long. Germline CDR1 and CDR2: MGHDK and SYGVNS. Here the CDR3 reads CASSAGSGNEQFF. The CDR3 DNA reads as TGTGCCAGCAGTGCGGGTTCTGGCAATGAGCAGTTCTTC.

This clonotype was picked up many times. V and J are TRBV10-2 and TRBJ1-3, with 9 bases aligning to TRBD1. The germline gives CDR1 WSHSY, CDR2 SAAADI. CDR3 length: 17 residues. With V trimmed by 0 bases and J by 0 bases, 3 bases remained unmatched. Here the CDR3 reads CASSESTGGTSGNTIYF. For the CDR3, the DNA is TGCGCCAGCAGTGAGTCGACAGGGGGGACCTCTGGAAACACCATATATTTT.

The table lists this clonotype with a few counts. The chain employs TRBV20-1 and TRBJ2-5, with 9 nucleotides matching TRBD2. Germline values: CDR1 DFQATT, CDR2 SNEGSKA (reference sequence). The CDR3 consists of 13 residues. Germline trimming cut 6 bases from V and 2 bases from J; bases unmatched to any gene: 4. As DNA, the CDR3 is TGCAGTGCAATAGCGGGGGTTCAAGAGACCCAGTACTTC. Amino acids: CSAIAGVQETQYF.

The chain recombines TRBV7-2 with TRBJ1-6; 8 bases line up with TRBD1. CDR1 SGHTA and CDR2 FQGNSA come from the germline V gene. J lost 4 bases, V lost 5 bases, and 16 bases had no gene match. CDR3 length equals 19 residues. CDR3: CASSPPPTGGELYNSPLHF. In DNA form, the CDR3 reads TGTGCCAGCAGCCCACCTCCCACAGGGGGAGAACTTTATAATTCACCCCTCCACTTT.

V usage is TRBV6-1 and J usage is TRBJ2-5; D not certain. This CDR3 comprises 15 residues. CDR1 MNHNS and CDR2 SASEGT come from the germline V gene. V dropped 6 bases and J dropped 2 bases, with 16 bases sitting between them. This chain's CDR3 is CASSQVLAGQETQYF. In DNA, the CDR3 is TGTGCCAGCAGCCAAGTTCTCGCAGGACAAGAGACCCAGTACTTC.

Notes on this clonotype: At one end, the junction sequence differs from germline, possibly due to a read error. The V and J genes are TRBV2 and TRBJ1-1; no clear D gene. This CDR3 spans 12 amino acids. Germline values: CDR1 SNHLY, CDR2 FYNNEI. In DNA, the CDR3 is TGTGCCTGCAGTGAAAACCGGGCGGTTGCTTTCTTT. This codes for CACSENRAVAFF.

The chain joins TRBV7-9 to TRBJ2-2; D unresolved. V lost 5 bases to trimming and J lost 5 bases, with 15 bases between them. The length of the CDR3 is 15 residues. The V gene's germline CDR1 is SEHNR and CDR2 FQNEAQ (reference sequence). The CDR3: CASSPYKRGTGELFF. CDR3 DNA sequence: TGTGCCAGCAGCCCGTATAAGCGTGGGACCGGGGAGCTGTTTTTT.

This clonotype is a singleton in its sample. J is TRBJ2-5 and V is TRBV2, with D perhaps assigned TRBD1 or TRBD2 (5 bases each). CDR1 and CDR2 (germline): SNHLY, FYNNEI. This CDR3 has 16 amino acids. Trimming cost V 7 bases and J 1 base, with 19 bases left between them. CDR3 loop: CASTLGRRGGQETQYF. The CDR3 coding sequence is TGTGCCAGCACTTTGGGGAGAAGGGGCGGCCAAGAGACCCAGTACTTC.

Regarding this clonotype: One junction end does not reproduce the germline sequence, and a read error may be involved. The chain couples TRBV5-5 to TRBJ1-2, with TRBD1 as a possible D gene (6 bases). Germline V gives CDR1 SGHKS, CDR2 YYEKEE (reference sequence). The CDR3 is 17 amino acids. CDR3 region: CASSQWTDLRRGFGYTF. CDR3 nucleotide sequence: TGCGCCAGCAGCCAGTGGACAGACTTACGCCGAGGGTTTGGCTACACCTTC. The full variable domain, completed using reference TRBV5-5 and TRBJ1-2, is DAGVTQSPTHLIKTRGQQVTLRCSPISGHKSVSWYQQVLGQGPQFIFQYYEKEERGRGNFPDRFSARQFPNYSSELNVNALLLGDSALYLCASSQWTDLRRGFGYTFGSGTRLTVV.

This clonotype was counted between two and nine times. This rearrangement joins TRBV19 to TRBJ1-1, with TRBD1 identical over 8 bases. After removal of 4 bases from V and 1 base from J, the junction contained 11 bases not matched to a gene. This CDR3 is built from 17 residues. Germline assignment: CDR1 LNHDA and CDR2 SQIVND (reference sequence). The CDR3 loop reads CASSRRLAGGRNTEAFF. In nucleotides, the CDR3 is TGTGCCAGTAGTAGGAGGTTAGCAGGGGGCCGGAACACTGAAGCTTTCTTT.

This clonotype was picked up a small number of times. V gene TRBV20-1 combines with J gene TRBJ1-6; tentative D call: TRBD1 (5 bases). The CDR3 sequence is 17 residues long. Germline-derived CDR1 and CDR2 are DFQATT and SNEGSKA (reference sequence). V was cut by 0 bases and J by 6 bases, with 18 bases left in between. The CDR3 protein is CSARDWVGTRLNSPLHF. The CDR3 DNA sequence: TGCAGTGCTAGAGATTGGGTAGGGACGCGGCTTAATTCACCCCTCCACTTT.

This clonotype came up many times. This sequence joins TRBV7-9 and TRBJ1-3; D might be TRBD1 (6 bases). From germline, CDR1 is SEHNR and CDR2 FQNEAQ (reference sequence). The ends were cut back, 1 base at V and 6 bases at J, with 10 bases in the middle. This CDR3 contains 14 residues. CDR3 nucleotide sequence: TGTGCCAGCAGCTTAGGTTCAGGGGCAAACACCATATATTTT. It specifies CASSLGSGANTIYF.

The sample holds a few counts of this clonotype. This rearrangement joins TRBV2 to TRBJ1-1; D ambiguous. There are 15 residues in the CDR3. In germline, CDR1 is SNHLY, CDR2 FYNNEI. V lost 6 bases and J 0 bases, leaving 14 bases between the germline ends. Written as DNA, the CDR3 is TGTGCCAGCAGCGGGGAATCCCAGATGAACACTGAAGCTTTCTTT. Protein sequence: CASSGESQMNTEAFF.

V is TRBV6-1 and J is TRBJ1-5; D is possibly TRBD1 (5 bases). This CDR3 region has 14 residues. The V end was cut by 7 bases, the J end by 1 base, with 11 bases between. Germline CDR1 MNHNS, CDR2 SASEGT. The CDR3 DNA reads as TGTGCCAGCATCCTTGGACAAAGCAATCAGCCCCAGCATTTT. Its protein product is CASILGQSNQPQHF.

This chain connects TRBV5-1 to TRBJ1-4; 9 bases line up with TRBD1. The V and J ends lost 3 bases and 7 bases, in that order; junction bases with no gene match: 7. CDR1 is SGHRS and CDR2 is YFSETQ in the germline V gene. CDR3 length: 15 amino acids. As DNA, the CDR3 is TGCGCCAGCAGCTCGGAACAGGGGGCGGGTGAAAAACTGTTTTTT. Its protein is CASSSEQGAGEKLFF.

This chain uses TRBV5-4 with TRBJ2-5, with TRBD1 matching 10 bases. Germline V gene lookup returns CDR1 SGHNT and CDR2 YYREEE (reference sequence). This CDR3 has 15 residues. V was pared by 4 bases and J by 6 bases, with 9 bases of the junction left unmatched. Here the CDR3 reads CASSTGQGLSQTQYF. CDR3 coding DNA: TGTGCCAGCAGCACGGGACAGGGGCTATCCCAGACCCAGTACTTC.

The chain links TRBV2 to TRBJ2-7; D possibly uses TRBD1 or TRBD2 (5 bases each). The V end was cut by 6 bases, the J end by 4 bases, with 16 bases between. CDR1 and CDR2 (germline): SNHLY, FYNNEI. CDR3 length: 14 residues. The CDR3 sequence is CASSWDANGYEQYF. The DNA for the CDR3 is TGTGCCAGCAGCTGGGACGCAAACGGGTACGAGCAGTACTTC.

This clonotype was seen repeatedly, ten times or more. The genes are TRBV20-1 and TRBJ1-4; possible D gene TRBD1, 6 bases. Trimming removed 2 bases from V and 7 bases from J, with 14 bases in between. Per the germline V gene, CDR1 is DFQATT and CDR2 is SNEGSKA (reference sequence). This CDR3 comprises 14 residues. CDR3 protein: CSARLPEGVEKLFF. CDR3 nucleotide sequence: TGCAGTGCTAGATTGCCCGAGGGGGTTGAAAAACTGTTTTTT.

The chain uses TRBV20-1 and TRBJ2-5, with D tentatively TRBD1 (6 bases). The germline V and J ends were trimmed by 1 base and 5 bases, with 8 bases remaining between them. The CDR3 has 12 amino acids. Germline V gene data show CDR1 as DFQATT and CDR2 as SNEGSKA (reference sequence). The CDR3 is CSARGQEETQYF. The CDR3 DNA reads TGCAGTGCTAGAGGACAGGAGGAGACCCAGTACTTC.

V is TRBV7-9 and J is TRBJ2-5; 7 bases match TRBD1. Germline V gene data show CDR1 as SEHNR and CDR2 as FQNEAQ (reference sequence). With V trimmed by 5 bases and J by 5 bases, 8 bases remained unmatched. This CDR3 spans 14 amino acids. The chain's CDR3 is CASSLQGRRETQYF. CDR3 nucleotides: TGTGCCAGCAGCCTACAGGGGAGAAGGGAGACCCAGTACTTC.

V is TRBV7-9 and J is TRBJ1-1; 12 nucleotides line up with TRBD1. There are 20 residues in the CDR3. The ends lost 1 base at V and 6 bases at J; junction bases unmatched: 18. CDR1 SEHNR and CDR2 FQNEAQ come from the germline V gene (reference sequence). As DNA, the CDR3 is TGTGCCAGCAGCTTAGAAGGGACAGGGGGCGCCTTGAGGTCCTGGGCTGAAGCTTTCTTT. It is translated as CASSLEGTGGALRSWAEAFF.